These 15 T cell receptor beta chains originate from one sample sequenced in a study of a mutant IDH1 vaccine in newly diagnosed glioma. The data were produced by immunoSEQ multiplex PCR, yet TCRdb's version contains in-frame clones alone and is incomplete. The sample lists 50,000 or so clones, approximately 80% occurring once. Specified time point: baseline, week 1 (first vaccination visit). Specified treatment: pre-vaccination baseline after standard-of-care therapy. This sample comprised PBMCs, obtained from a glioma patient treated with radiotherapy, temozolomide or both. The receptor set was obtained from a man younger than 35 with glioma.

J is TRBJ1-5 and V is TRBV29-1, with D perhaps matching TRBD1 (5 bases). V dropped 6 bases and J dropped 7 bases, with 13 bases sitting between them. Germline loops: CDR1 SQVTM, CDR2 ANQGSEA. The CDR3 covers 12 residues. CDR3 coding DNA: TGCAGCGTGGGGGGAGGTCTCCAGCCCCAGCATTTT. Amino acid sequence: CSVGGGLQPQHF.

The rearrangement uses TRBV5-5 and TRBJ1-5; tentative D call: TRBD1 (5 bases). V gave up 4 bases and J gave up 5 bases, with 19 bases separating them. Germline V gene data show CDR1 as SGHKS and CDR2 as YYEKEE (reference sequence). CDR3 length: 16 residues. This CDR3 is CASSRNQQKTDQPQHF. The CDR3 nucleotides read TGTGCCAGCAGCCGAAATCAACAGAAGACAGATCAGCCCCAGCATTTT.

This clone appeared once. The chain uses TRBV6-1 and TRBJ1-2; tentatively, D is TRBD1 (5 bases). Per the germline V gene, CDR1 is MNHNS and CDR2 is SASEGT. Trimming stripped 0 bases from V and 8 bases from J, with 10 bases between. CDR3 length equals 13 residues. The CDR3 region has the DNA TGTGCCAGCAGTGAAGCGGGGCCGGGGGGCTACACCTTC. Amino acid sequence: CASSEAGPGGYTF.

V usage is TRBV19 and J usage is TRBJ1-2; TRBD1 might be the D (6 bases). Trimming removed 8 bases from V and 4 bases from J, with 20 bases in between. Germline V lookup: CDR1 LNHDA, CDR2 SQIVND (reference sequence). The CDR3 has 15 residues. CDR3 sequence (DNA): TGTGCCAGTCTACAAGGGGGGGGAAACCGCTATGGCTACACCTTC. Its protein is CASLQGGGNRYGYTF. Complete variable domain (other parts from reference TRBV19 and TRBJ1-2): DGGITQSPKYLFRKEGQNVTLSCEQNLNHDAMYWYRQDPGQGLRLIYYSQIVNDFQKGDIAEGYSVSREKKESFPLTVTSAQKNPTAFYLCASLQGGGNRYGYTFGSGTRLTVV.

The CDR3 DNA reads as TGTGCCAGCAGGGAACAGGGGGCTGGCTATGGCTACACCTTC. Its translation is CASREQGAGYGYTF. The V gene is TRBV27, the J gene TRBJ1-2; 9 nucleotides line up with TRBD1. Trimming took 6 bases from V and 4 from J; bases not matched to a gene: 6. CDR1 is MNHEY, CDR2 SMNVEV, per germline (reference sequence). The CDR3 is 14 residues long.

The V and J genes are TRBV5-6 and TRBJ1-5; 9 positions agree with TRBD1. CDR1 and CDR2 from the germline V gene are SGHDT and YYEEEE. The CDR3 runs 18 residues. V shed 2 bases and J 5 bases; nucleotides not matched to a gene: 14. The CDR3 region has the DNA TGTGCCAGCAGCTTCAGTGGGTCGGGACAGGGTCGGGATCAGCCCCAGCATTTT. Protein: CASSFSGSGQGRDQPQHF.

The chain employs TRBV7-8 and TRBJ2-6; D call uncertain. This CDR3 has 14 residues. Trimming stripped 3 bases from V and 4 bases from J, with 7 bases between. CDR1 is SGHVS and CDR2 is FQNEAQ in the germline V gene. The CDR3 loop is CASSFQPGANVLTF. In DNA, the CDR3 is TGTGCCAGCAGCTTCCAACCCGGGGCCAACGTCCTGACTTTC.

The chain uses TRBV4-1 and TRBJ1-1; weak D call: TRBD1 (5 bases). The CDR3 sequence is 14 residues long. Germline V gene sequence: CDR1 MGHRA, CDR2 YSYEKL. V shed 1 base and J shed 4 bases, with 10 bases lying between them. The chain's CDR3 is CASSQGVRGTEAFF. The CDR3 DNA sequence: TGCGCCAGCAGCCAAGGTGTGAGGGGCACTGAAGCTTTCTTT.

This clone was detected a few times. The genes are TRBV4-2 and TRBJ2-4, with D unclear. The CDR3 runs to 14 residues. Germline V lookup: CDR1 LGHNA, CDR2 YNFKEQ. Trimming took off 0 bases at V and 7 bases at J, with 10 bases between the two ends. CDR3: CASSQEKLGNIQYF. DNA for the CDR3: TGTGCCAGCAGCCAAGAAAAGCTTGGGAACATTCAGTACTTC.

This clone appeared a single time. V is TRBV29-1 and J is TRBJ2-5, with D uncertain. The CDR3 runs 12 residues. Germline-derived CDR1 and CDR2 are SQVTM and ANQGSEA. V was clipped by 3 bases and J by 5 bases, with 10 bases between them. Written as DNA, the CDR3 is TGCAGCGTTGAGGGCGTTGATGAGACCCAGTACTTC. Translation gives CSVEGVDETQYF.

The chain recombines TRBV2 with TRBJ2-3; unclear D gene. With 8 bases removed from V and 0 bases from J, the gap between germline ends came to 15 bases. From germline, CDR1 is SNHLY and CDR2 FYNNEI. The CDR3 length is 15 residues. Here the CDR3 reads CASEFSSPSTDTQYF. The DNA of the CDR3 is TGTGCCAGCGAGTTTTCAAGTCCTAGCACAGATACGCAGTATTTT.

The J gene is TRBJ1-1, the V gene TRBV7-3; D perhaps matches TRBD1 (5 bases). V was cut by 2 bases and J by 4 bases, with 11 bases left in between. Germline assignment: CDR1 SGHTA and CDR2 FQGTGA. The CDR3 sequence is 14 residues long. The CDR3 sequence: CASSLYQGITEAFF. The CDR3 DNA sequence: TGTGCCAGCAGCTTATACCAGGGAATCACTGAAGCTTTCTTT.

This clone was counted a single time. This chain joins TRBV7-3 and TRBJ1-1; unclear D gene. Germline V gene data show CDR1 as SGHTA and CDR2 as FQGTGA. This CDR3 has 13 residues. V was clipped by 4 bases and J by 1 base, with 7 bases between them. This CDR3 reads CASSSAWNTEAFF. The CDR3 nucleotides read TGTGCCAGCAGCTCGGCGTGGAACACTGAAGCTTTCTTT.

This chain links TRBV27 with TRBJ1-5; D is ambiguous. Trimming left V 2 bases short and J 7 bases short, with 9 bases between. The CDR3 length is 13 residues. Germline V gene data show CDR1 as MNHEY and CDR2 as SMNVEV (reference sequence). DNA of the CDR3: TGTGCCAGCAGTTTAGCACAGCACCAGCCCCAGCATTTT. Its protein product is CASSLAQHQPQHF.

V usage is TRBV30 and J usage is TRBJ2-3; tentative D call: TRBD2 (6 bases). The germline CDR1 and CDR2 sequences are GTSNPN and SVGIG (reference sequence). V gave up 0 bases and J gave up 4 bases, with 20 bases separating them. CDR3 length: 17 amino acids. CDR3 bases: TGTGCCTGGAGTGTATCTCGGTCTAGCGCTCGTGCAGATACGCAGTATTTT. Translated, it gives CAWSVSRSSARADTQYF.